Below, 21 T cell receptor beta chains from the same sample are listed, as sequenced in a study of cytomegalovirus exposure and HLA in healthy donors. Assay used: immunoSEQ multiplex PCR; TCRdb lists only in-frame clones, some missing. The sample lists under 250,000 clones, roughly 84% occurring once. Sequencing used PBMCs. These receptors were taken from a man between 18 and 29 years old in good health and CMV-seropositive.

The chain recombines TRBV25-1 with TRBJ2-3; TRBD2 agrees at 11 bases. The CDR3 has 16 residues. The V gene's germline CDR1 is MGHDK and CDR2 SYGVNS. Trimming at V came to 5 bases and at J to 5 bases, leaving 9 bases not matched to a gene. The CDR3: CASSFHSGRAGDTQYF. The CDR3, as DNA: TGTGCCAGCAGTTTCCATAGCGGGAGGGCCGGAGATACGCAGTATTTT.

This clone was counted only a few times. Within the sample, other DNA sequences also encode this same CDR3. The chain joins TRBV5-6 to TRBJ1-2, with 7 nucleotides matching TRBD1. Germline V lookup: CDR1 SGHDT, CDR2 YYEEEE. The V segment lost 3 bases and the J segment 7 bases; nucleotides outside the gene matches: 3. The CDR3 has 12 residues. CDR3 sequence reads: CASSYRGSGYTF. CDR3 DNA sequence: TGTGCCAGCAGCTACAGGGGATCTGGCTACACCTTC.

The chain uses TRBV6-1 and TRBJ2-2; D unclear. With 2 bases removed from V and 7 bases from J, the gap between germline ends came to 17 bases. Per the germline V gene, CDR1 is MNHNS and CDR2 is SASEGT. The CDR3 sequence is 16 residues long. The CDR3 DNA reads TGTGCCAGCAGTGAAATTAGGCTAACCGGCGGCGGGGAGCTGTTTTTT. This translates into CASSEIRLTGGGELFF.

This sequence joins TRBV5-6 and TRBJ1-4; D possibly corresponds to TRBD1 (6 bases). The CDR3 extends over 14 amino acids. Germline CDR1 is SGHDT and CDR2 is YYEEEE. The germline V and J ends were trimmed by 2 bases and 13 bases, with 18 bases remaining between them. The CDR3 spells CASSLFGQGYGLFF. DNA of the CDR3: TGTGCCAGCAGCTTATTTGGGCAGGGGTATGGACTGTTTTTT. Full variable domain (outside the CDR3, taken from reference TRBV5-6 and TRBJ1-4): DAGVTQSPTHLIKTRGQQVTLRCSPKSGHDTVSWYQQALGQGPQFIFQYYEEEERQRGNFPDRFSGHQFPNYSSELNVNALLLGDSALYLCASSLFGQGYGLFFGSGTQLSVL.

A word on this clone: The germline gene is not matched at one end of the junction; a read error may be the cause. J is TRBJ2-4 and V is TRBV7-2; 10 bases map to TRBD1. From germline, CDR1 is SGHTA and CDR2 FQGNSA. The CDR3 runs to 12 residues. This chain's CDR3 is CASSLMGTGAHF. As DNA, the CDR3 is TGTGCCAGCAGCTTAATGGGGACAGGGGCCCACTTC. The whole variable domain, filled in from reference TRBV7-2 and TRBJ2-4, reads GAGVSQSPSNKVTEKGKDVELRCDPISGHTALYWYRQSLGQGLEFLIYFQGNSAPDKSGLPSDRFSAERTGGSVSTLTIQRTQQEDSAVYLCASSLMGTGAHFGAGTRLSVL.

V gene TRBV11-2 combines with J gene TRBJ2-3; 15 bases are a match to TRBD2. The ends lost 4 bases at V and 9 bases at J; junction bases unmatched: 2. This CDR3 has 14 residues. The V gene's germline CDR1 is SGHAT and CDR2 FQNNGV. Written as DNA, the CDR3 is TGTGCCAGCAGCTCCGGGACTAGCGGGGGGACGCAGTATTTT. Protein: CASSSGTSGGTQYF. Combining the CDR3 with reference TRBV11-2 and TRBJ2-3 gives the whole variable domain EAGVAQSPRYKIIEKRQSVAFWCNPISGHATLYWYQQILGQGPKLLIQFQNNGVVDDSQLPKDRFSAERLKGVDSTLKIQPAKLEDSAVYLCASSSGTSGGTQYFGPGTRLTVL.

This CDR3 is CASRSPGTAYGYTF. The DNA of the CDR3 is TGTGCCAGCAGAAGCCCAGGGACAGCATATGGCTACACCTTC. The rearrangement joins TRBV6-5 to TRBJ1-2; 7 bases are a match to TRBD1. Looked up from germline, CDR1 is MNHEY and CDR2 is SVGAGI. The CDR3 spans 14 residues. With V trimmed by 6 bases and J by 5 bases, 9 bases remained unmatched.

This chain uses TRBV6-9 with TRBJ1-2; 7 bases line up with TRBD1. Germline V gene sequence: CDR1 MNHGY, CDR2 SVAAGI. The CDR3 consists of 17 residues. Trimming cost V 2 bases and J 2 bases; bases outside gene matches: 11. The CDR3: CASSYVVRGTSNYGYTF. The DNA for the CDR3 is TGTGCCAGCAGTTATGTCGTCAGGGGGACTTCAAACTATGGCTACACCTTC.

This rearrangement joins TRBV6-5 to TRBJ2-7; 9 bases line up with TRBD1. CDR3 length equals 16 residues. J was trimmed by 3 bases and V by 0 bases; bases with no gene match: 6. Germline-derived CDR1 and CDR2 are MNHEY and SVGAGI. The CDR3 DNA reads as TGTGCCAGCAGTTACTCCCTACCGGGACAGGGCTACGAGCAGTACTTC. This gives the protein CASSYSLPGQGYEQYF.

V usage is TRBV6-5 and J usage is TRBJ1-1; D is unresolved. The V and J ends lost 4 bases and 4 bases respectively, with 7 bases between them. Germline CDR1 is MNHEY and CDR2 is SVGAGI. This CDR3 has 12 amino acids. CDR3 DNA: TGTGCCAGCAGTTCCGGTCTCACTGAAGCTTTCTTT. It translates to CASSSGLTEAFF.

The genes are TRBV5-4 and TRBJ1-2; TRBD1 might be the D (5 bases). Germline CDR1 reads SGHNT; CDR2 reads YYREEE (reference sequence). Trimming took off 5 bases at V and 6 bases at J, with 17 bases between the two ends. The CDR3 extends over 14 amino acids. The DNA of the CDR3 is TGTGCCAGCAGTTCTGACGACAGACCTCATGGCTACACCTTC. The encoded protein is CASSSDDRPHGYTF.

The chain is built from TRBV11-2 and TRBJ2-2; D remains ambiguous. V gave up 3 bases and J gave up 6 bases, with 14 bases separating them. This CDR3 is 15 amino acids long. Looked up from germline, CDR1 is SGHAT and CDR2 is FQNNGV. The CDR3 DNA sequence: TGTGCCAGCAGCTTTTCGGACGGCTTCTCCGGGGAGCTGTTTTTT. Residues: CASSFSDGFSGELFF.

Comment on this clone: Other nucleotide sequences from this sample produce the same CDR3. The chain has TRBV7-6 and TRBJ2-7; D perhaps matches TRBD2 (6 bases). The V end was cut by 8 bases, the J end by 0 bases, with 14 bases between. CDR3 length: 14 amino acids. CDR1 is SGHVS, CDR2 FNYEAQ, per germline. CDR3 protein: CASSRSGSSYEQYF. In DNA form, the CDR3 reads TGTGCCAGCTCTCGTAGCGGCAGCTCCTACGAGCAGTACTTC.

This chain uses TRBV27 with TRBJ2-2, with 11 bases aligning to TRBD2. The CDR3 extends over 21 amino acids. Unmatched junction bases numbered 17, after V lost 3 bases and J lost 2 bases. Germline V gene sequence: CDR1 MNHEY, CDR2 SMNVEV (reference sequence). In DNA, the CDR3 is TGTGCCAGCAGTTTCCCCTTTTGGGGGACTAGCGGCACACTAAACACCGGGGAGCTGTTTTTT. It specifies CASSFPFWGTSGTLNTGELFF.

DNA for the CDR3: TGTGCCTGGAGTGTAGGTTACGGGTGGGAGCAGTACTTC. This encodes CAWSVGYGWEQYF. The chain joins TRBV30 to TRBJ2-7, with D hard to call. V dropped 0 bases and J dropped 7 bases, with 13 bases sitting between them. Germline values: CDR1 GTSNPN, CDR2 SVGIG (reference sequence). This CDR3 contains 13 residues.

J is TRBJ2-5 and V is TRBV28, with TRBD1 identical over 8 bases. The CDR3 runs to 13 residues. The ends lost 5 bases at V and 5 bases at J; junction bases unmatched: 4. In germline, CDR1 is MDHEN, CDR2 SYDVKM. The DNA of the CDR3 is TGTGCCAGCAGTGAAACAGGGGGGGAGACCCAGTACTTC. This translates into CASSETGGETQYF. Full variable domain (remainder filled in from reference TRBV28 and TRBJ2-5): DVKVTQSSRYLVKRTGEKVFLECVQDMDHENMFWYRQDPGLGLRLIYFSYDVKMKEKGDIPEGYSVSREKKERFSLILESASTNQTSMYLCASSETGGETQYFGPGTRLLVL.

The CDR3 is CASSRGGSGDNEQFF. In DNA, the CDR3 is TGTGCCAGCAGTCGAGGAGGGTCAGGAGACAATGAGCAGTTCTTC. J is TRBJ2-1 and V is TRBV2; possible D gene TRBD2, 6 bases. Germline V lookup: CDR1 SNHLY, CDR2 FYNNEI. V was trimmed by 5 bases and J by 5 bases, leaving 16 bases between them. CDR3 length equals 15 residues.

The V gene is TRBV5-8, the J gene TRBJ1-2; perhaps TRBD1 as D (6 bases). V was pared by 3 bases and J by 4 bases, with 16 bases between. Per the germline V gene, CDR1 is SGHTS and CDR2 is YDEGEE. The length of the CDR3 is 15 residues. Here the CDR3 reads CASSWGTPGAYGYTF. CDR3 bases: TGTGCCAGCAGCTGGGGGACACCGGGGGCCTATGGCTACACCTTC.

The chain combines TRBV5-4 with TRBJ2-5, with a possible D match to TRBD1 (5 bases). In germline, CDR1 is SGHNT, CDR2 YYREEE (reference sequence). The germline V and J ends were trimmed by 3 bases and 5 bases, with 11 bases remaining between them. The CDR3 loop spans 13 amino acids. This CDR3 reads CASSSRVGETQYF. In DNA, the CDR3 is TGTGCCAGCAGCTCCAGGGTCGGGGAGACCCAGTACTTC.

As for this clone: Other DNA variants within this sample encode the same CDR3. The genes are TRBV5-1 and TRBJ2-5, with D perhaps being TRBD1 or TRBD2 (5 bases each). V was clipped by 0 bases and J by 5 bases, with 11 bases between them. The germline V gene has CDR1 SGHRS and CDR2 YFSETQ. This CDR3 contains 14 residues. DNA for the CDR3: TGCGCCAGCAGCTTGGGGCAGGGCGGGGAGACCCAGTACTTC. Its translation: CASSLGQGGETQYF.

The rearrangement uses TRBV27 and TRBJ2-1, with 8 positions matching TRBD2. The CDR3 is made up of 15 amino acids. The V segment lost 6 bases and the J segment 4 bases; nucleotides outside the gene matches: 8. Germline CDR1 reads MNHEY; CDR2 reads SMNVEV (reference sequence). CDR3 loop: CASSRSGSGYNEQFF. The CDR3, as DNA: TGTGCCAGCAGCAGAAGCGGGAGTGGGTACAATGAGCAGTTCTTC.